The 27 T cell receptor beta chains given below trace back to one sample, sequenced in a study of monozygotic twins with inflammatory bowel disease. TCRdb re-called the 5' RACE reads; every CDR3 protein appears as one record, without DNA. This table holds more than 300,000 distinct CDR3 sequences. The sample consisted of blood. The receptors come from a human donor with ulcerative colitis or Crohn's disease, or a healthy co-twin of an affected twin (not recorded which).

The chain's CDR3 is CASSSGQRTNTDTQYF. The rearrangement joins TRBV7-2 to TRBJ2-3; TCRdb selects TRBD1, and the lack of DNA leaves this call unchecked. This CDR3 is 16 amino acids long. Germline CDR1 reads SGHTA; CDR2 reads FQGNSA.

This rearrangement joins TRBV12-3 or TRBV12-4 to TRBJ2-2. This CDR3 has 13 residues. This chain's CDR3 is CASSNQYTGELFF.

V gene TRBV29-1 combines with J gene TRBJ2-4; the D call from TCRdb, TRBD2, cannot be confirmed without DNA. The V gene's germline CDR1 is SQVTM and CDR2 ANQGSEA. The CDR3 runs 14 residues. CDR3: CSVSPGLGADIQYF. The entire variable domain, with the rest obtained from reference TRBV29-1 and TRBJ2-4, is as follows: SAVISQKPSRDICQRGTSLTIQCQVDSQVTMMFWYRQQPGQSLTLIATANQGSEATYESGFVIDKFPISRPNLTFSTLTVSNMSPEDSSIYLCSVSPGLGADIQYFGAGTRLSVL.

The chain carries TRBV12-3 or TRBV12-4 and TRBJ2-5; without DNA, the TCRdb call of TRBD1 cannot be checked. The CDR3 loop spans 11 amino acids. The CDR3 sequence is CASSPGRGQYF.

The V gene is TRBV6-2 or TRBV6-3, the J gene TRBJ1-2. The germline gives CDR1 MNHEY, CDR2 SVGEGT. CDR3 length: 14 residues. CDR3 in amino acids: CASSYGGSVAGYTF.

V usage is TRBV20-1 and J usage is TRBJ2-5; without DNA, the TCRdb call of TRBD2 cannot be checked. The CDR3 runs to 14 residues. The germline V gene encodes CDR1 DFQATT and CDR2 SNEGSKA (reference sequence). This CDR3 reads CSARKLAGQETQYF.

The genes are TRBV4-3 and TRBJ1-2. CDR3 length equals 15 residues. Germline CDR1 LGHNA, CDR2 YSLEER. This chain's CDR3 is CASSQAKGIGYGYTF.

This rearrangement joins TRBV13 to TRBJ2-2; TCRdb gives TRBD1 as the D gene, but with no DNA this cannot be confirmed. This CDR3 has 23 amino acids. The V gene's germline CDR1 is PRHDT and CDR2 FYEKMQ (reference sequence). CDR3 region: CASSYRTLGKYPTSKSDTGELFF.

V gene TRBV6-1 combines with J gene TRBJ1-2. The germline gives CDR1 MNHNS, CDR2 SASEGT. This CDR3 contains 15 residues. This CDR3 reads CASSEAVSGDYGYTF.

J is TRBJ2-1 and V is TRBV29-1. Germline V gives CDR1 SQVTM, CDR2 ANQGSEA. The CDR3 is 13 amino acids. CDR3: CSAVPRGNNEQFF.

The chain carries TRBV20-1 and TRBJ2-7. Germline loops: CDR1 DFQATT, CDR2 SNEGSKA (reference sequence). This CDR3 has 15 residues. This chain's CDR3 is CSARDLLRVVHEQYF.

V is TRBV24-1 and J is TRBJ2-2; TCRdb reports TRBD1, a call that lacks DNA to check it against. Germline V lookup: CDR1 KGHDR, CDR2 SFDVKD. CDR3 length: 13 amino acids. The CDR3: CATSDQDRDRLFF.

The chain recombines TRBV5-1 with TRBJ2-3; lacking DNA, the TRBD1 call made by TCRdb goes unchecked. The CDR3 sequence is 14 residues long. Per the germline V gene, CDR1 is SGHRS and CDR2 is YFSETQ. CDR3 in amino acids: CASSLRGAGDTQYF.

The CDR3 sequence is CASTPGDWRNEQYF. The chain joins TRBV12-3 or TRBV12-4 to TRBJ2-7; with no DNA, the TCRdb D assignment of TRBD1 cannot be verified. This CDR3 is 14 amino acids long.

The rearrangement links TRBV9 to TRBJ2-4; TCRdb picks TRBD1, but there is no DNA to check that call. The CDR3 sequence is 20 residues long. The germline CDR1 and CDR2 sequences are SGDLS and YYNGEE. CDR3 in amino acids: CASSVEGLLDRGRGKNIQYF.

This chain uses TRBV5-5 with TRBJ1-5; TCRdb's D gene call, TRBD1, goes unchecked for lack of DNA. There are 14 residues in the CDR3. Germline loops: CDR1 SGHKS, CDR2 YYEKEE (reference sequence). Here the CDR3 reads CASSSGRGNQPQHF.

This chain connects TRBV5-1 to TRBJ2-2; without DNA, the TCRdb call of TRBD2 cannot be checked. The CDR3 runs to 14 residues. Germline V CDR1 and CDR2: SGHRS, YFSETQ. CDR3 loop: CASSGGLHTGELFF.

V is TRBV29-1 and J is TRBJ2-5; the D gene TCRdb calls, TRBD1, cannot be checked with no DNA. This CDR3 region has 15 residues. CDR1 is SQVTM, CDR2 ANQGSEA, per germline. The CDR3 region is CSVDLGTGVNVAQYF. Drawing the rest from reference TRBV29-1 and TRBJ2-5, the complete variable domain is SAVISQKPSRDICQRGTSLTIQCQVDSQVTMMFWYRQQPGQSLTLIATANQGSEATYESGFVIDKFPISRPNLTFSTLTVSNMSPEDSSIYLCSVDLGTGVNVAQYFGPGTRLLVL.

V gene TRBV7-2 combines with J gene TRBJ2-2; TCRdb's D call of TRBD2 is untestable without DNA. The CDR3 is 17 residues long. Germline CDR1 is SGHTA and CDR2 is FQGNSA. CDR3 sequence reads: CASSLAASGGGAGELFF. The entire variable domain, with the rest obtained from reference TRBV7-2 and TRBJ2-2, is as follows: GAGVSQSPSNKVTEKGKDVELRCDPISGHTALYWYRQSLGQGLEFLIYFQGNSAPDKSGLPSDRFSAERTGGSVSTLTIQRTQQEDSAVYLCASSLAASGGGAGELFFGEGSRLTVL.

The chain couples TRBV18 to TRBJ1-1; TCRdb selects TRBD1, and the lack of DNA leaves this call unchecked. CDR1 is KGHSH and CDR2 is LQKENI in the germline V gene. CDR3 size: 12 residues. CDR3 in amino acids: CASSPEGERAFF.

V gene TRBV24-1 combines with J gene TRBJ2-1; TCRdb's D call, TRBD1, is unchecked because there is no DNA. This CDR3 contains 16 residues. From germline, CDR1 is KGHDR and CDR2 SFDVKD. CDR3 residues: CATSSVGTGEVNEQFF.

The chain is built from TRBV5-1 and TRBJ1-6. The CDR3 is 14 amino acids. In germline, CDR1 is SGHRS, CDR2 YFSETQ. The CDR3 sequence: CASSITTATSPLHF.

The chain combines TRBV12-3 or TRBV12-4 with TRBJ1-4. The CDR3 sequence is 14 residues long. The CDR3 region is CASTSGSFGEKLFF.

V is TRBV29-1 and J is TRBJ2-5. This CDR3 is 14 amino acids long. Germline V gene data show CDR1 as SQVTM and CDR2 as ANQGSEA. The CDR3 here is CSVEGLGGTETQYF.

V is TRBV4-1 and J is TRBJ2-4; TCRdb picks TRBD2, but there is no DNA to check that call. Germline lookup yields CDR1 MGHRA and CDR2 YSYEKL. CDR3 length: 17 amino acids. CDR3 sequence: CASSQGLVAGTKNIQYF.

V gene TRBV29-1 combines with J gene TRBJ2-4; with no DNA, the TCRdb D assignment of TRBD2 cannot be verified. The CDR3 spans 14 residues. Germline values: CDR1 SQVTM, CDR2 ANQGSEA. This chain's CDR3 is CSVTQSGGGNIQYF.

V and J are TRBV18 and TRBJ1-1; TCRdb names TRBD1, which stays unverified in the absence of DNA. Germline V lookup: CDR1 KGHSH, CDR2 LQKENI. CDR3 length: 16 amino acids. CDR3 residues: CASSPAGQLMNTEAFF.